This T cell receptor beta chain originates from a study of blood T cell repertoires in COVID-19. Study information: The United States, Italy and Spain were the sources of the acute and convalescent COVID-19 samples.

In the source study's methods: Estimated nucleated cell counts came from reference gene primer amplification. The data were produced by immunoSEQ multiplex PCR, yet TCRdb's version contains in-frame clones alone and is incomplete. That table is the source of V, J and clone size, and D and trimming were worked out from the DNA. The data contain 250,000 to 350,000 clones, about 88% of them seen just once; the ten biggest clones take up roughly 12%. Sequencing used peripheral blood. This clonotype was sampled from a woman aged 25 to 39 with COVID-19, enrolled during active disease.

The CDR3: CASSPPTDTQYF. As DNA, the CDR3 is TGCGCCAGCAGCCCTCCTACAGATACGCAGTATTTT. The rearrangement joins TRBV4-3 to TRBJ2-3; D is ambiguous. The CDR3 has 12 amino acids. V was trimmed by 4 bases and J by 3 bases, leaving 5 bases between them. In germline, CDR1 is LGHNA, CDR2 YSLEER.